This T cell receptor (beta chain) was found in a study of T cells in Graves' hyperthyroidism and ophthalmopathy. Study-level background: Specimen type is peripheral blood, collected at initial diagnosis prior to any treatment.

The V gene end was trimmed by 1 base and the J gene end by 3 bases; junction bases not matched to a gene: 7. Germline V gene sequence: CDR1 SEHNR, CDR2 FQNEAQ (reference sequence). CDR3 size: 16 residues. From RNA transcripts, TCR beta CDR3 regions were amplified. Carried out on the TCR CDR3, a first-round RT-PCR used the HTBI primer set. TCRdb re-derived calls from the multiplex PCR reads in MiXCR, one entry per CDR3 protein. The data show about 380,000 distinct CDR3 sequences, approximately 17% seen once. This chain uses TRBV7-9 with TRBJ2-7; 9 positions agree with TRBD1. The origin of this receptor is a man aged 18 to 35 with Graves' ophthalmopathy. The specimen sequenced was blood. The CDR3 protein is CASSLVWDREIYEQYF. The CDR3 coding sequence is TGTGCCAGCAGCTTAGTGTGGGACAGGGAGATCTACGAGCAGTACTTC.